The T cell receptor (beta chain) described here comes from a study of regulatory T cells in long-lasting Graves disease. In its sample, this clonotype was seen many times. Antigen specificity is unknown. Study-wide points: Peripheral blood alone, not thyroid tissue, underwent study.

Looked up from germline, CDR1 is SNHLY and CDR2 is FYNNEI. Trimming removed 6 bases from V and 7 bases from J, with 13 bases in between. This CDR3 contains 12 residues. Sequencing libraries for TCR beta were prepared with iRepertoire HTBI primers and Arm-PCR of CDR3 regions. TCRdb processed the multiplex PCR reads anew with MiXCR; each CDR3 protein has one entry. This sample yields around 470,000 distinct CDR3 sequences, of which around 15% are seen a single time; approximately 17% belongs to the top ten. Indicated time point: newly diagnosed GD, antithyroid drugs for less than 3 months. PBMC-extracted RNA yielded the TCR library. Patients were enrolled at an endocrinology department in Xi'an, China. Another study also made use of these data, one on T cells in Graves' hyperthyroidism and ophthalmopathy.

This TCR was recovered from a woman aged 45-59 years with Graves disease. Specimen: peripheral blood mononuclear cells (PBMCs), collected at new diagnosis, from a patient treated with antithyroid drugs. V gene TRBV2 combines with J gene TRBJ2-7; D ambiguous. CDR3 region: CASREPRNEQYF. CDR3 coding DNA: TGTGCCAGCAGGGAACCTCGGAATGAGCAGTACTTC. The variable domain in full, completed from reference TRBV2 and TRBJ2-7, reads EPEVTQTPSHQVTQMGQEVILRCVPISNHLYFYWYRQILGQKVEFLVSFYNNEISEKSEIFDDQFSVERPDGSNFTLKIRSTKLEDSAMYFCASREPRNEQYFGPGTRLTVT.